This is a list of T cell receptor beta chains from one sample in a study of blood T cell repertoires in COVID-19. The protocol was immunoSEQ multiplex PCR, while the TCRdb copy is restricted to in-frame clones and leaves out a portion. The sample lists around 250,000 clones, about 83% occurring once. Sequencing was done on a sample of peripheral blood. These receptors were taken from a woman older than 75 with COVID-19, enrolled during active disease. Both conserved end residues are part of each CDR3. D genes are given only for firm matches. The size of a clone is reported for some rows only, either as once, few or many, or as a class for expanded clones.

d_call j_call v_call clone_size cdr3_aa cdr3_nt
NA TRBJ2-7 TRBV4-2 NA CASSQDGGSYEQYF TGTGCCAGCAGCCAAGATGGCGGATCCTACGAGCAGTACTTC
TRBD1 TRBJ1-2 TRBV28 NA CASTHGGGQGINYGYTF TGTGCCAGCACCCACGGCGGGGGACAGGGAATTAACTATGGCTACACCTTC
NA TRBJ1-2 TRBV3-1/TRBV3-2 NA CASSRGYGYTF TGTGCCAGCAGCCGCGGTTATGGCTACACCTTC
NA TRBJ1-1 TRBV6-4 NA CASSATGGNTEAFF TGTGCCAGCAGCGCGACGGGGGGGAACACTGAAGCTTTCTTT
NA TRBJ1-1 TRBV7-9 NA CASLTRGTEAFF TGTGCCAGCCTGACGCGGGGCACTGAAGCTTTCTTT
TRBD2 TRBJ2-7 TRBV10-3 NA CAISEGLAGAYEQYF TGTGCCATCAGTGAAGGGCTAGCGGGGGCCTACGAGCAGTACTTC
TRBD1 TRBJ1-3 TRBV19 NA CASSISTGGAFGNTIYF TGTGCCAGTAGTATTTCGACAGGGGGCGCGTTTGGAAACACCATATATTTT
NA TRBJ1-4 TRBV25-1 once CASSDRGNSNEKLFF TGTGCCAGCAGTGACCGAGGGAATTCTAATGAAAAACTGTTTTTT
NA TRBJ2-1 TRBV9 NA CASSVLGGTYNEQFF TGTGCCAGCAGCGTTCTTGGCGGTACCTACAATGAGCAGTTCTTC
NA TRBJ2-4 TRBV28 NA CASSADRQKNIQYF TGTGCCAGCAGCGCTGACAGGCAAAAAAACATTCAGTACTTC
NA TRBJ2-3 TRBV7-2 NA CASSLDRWGRSTDTQYF TGTGCCAGCAGCTTAGATCGATGGGGCAGGAGCACAGATACGCAGTATTTT
NA TRBJ2-1 TRBV6-2/TRBV6-3 NA CASSYSAGSSYNEQFF TGTGCCAGCAGTTACTCAGCAGGGTCCTCCTACAATGAGCAGTTCTTC
TRBD1 TRBJ1-4 TRBV28 NA CASRGQGARKLFF TGTGCCAGCAGGGGGCAGGGGGCCAGAAAACTGTTTTTT
NA TRBJ2-2 TRBV7-2 NA CASSLASVGELFF TGTGCCAGCAGCTTAGCGTCAGTCGGGGAGCTGTTTTTT
NA TRBJ1-2 TRBV7-3 NA CASSVDGANYGYTF TGTGCCAGCAGCGTCGACGGAGCTAACTATGGCTACACCTTC
TRBD1 TRBJ1-4 TRBV6-5 NA CASRPGQGVREKLFF TGTGCCAGCCGTCCGGGACAGGGGGTTCGTGAAAAACTGTTTTTT
NA TRBJ2-1 TRBV5-1 NA CASSLVGGSSYNEQFF TGCGCCAGCAGCTTGGTCGGTGGGAGCTCCTACAATGAGCAGTTCTTC
TRBD1 TRBJ2-1 TRBV5-8 NA CASSLGQGRYNEQFF TGTGCCAGCAGCTTGGGACAGGGGAGGTACAATGAGCAGTTCTTC
NA TRBJ1-1 TRBV5-1 NA CASSLQQGTIGTEAFF TGCGCCAGCAGCTTGCAACAGGGCACGATAGGAACTGAAGCTTTCTTT
NA TRBJ1-5 TRBV7-2 NA CASSLVGGQSNQPQHF TGTGCCAGCAGCTTAGTCGGGGGGCAGAGCAATCAGCCCCAGCATTTT
NA TRBJ1-1 TRBV28 NA CASSLSGKAEAFF TGTGCCAGCAGTTTATCGGGGAAGGCTGAAGCTTTCTTT
TRBD2 TRBJ2-2 TRBV12-5 NA CASGLTSGGAGNTGELFF TGTGCTAGTGGTCTGACTAGCGGGGGGGCCGGAAACACCGGGGAGCTGTTTTTT
NA TRBJ1-4 TRBV28 few CASSFRQPPKLFF TGTGCCAGCAGCTTTAGACAGCCCCCTAAACTGTTTTTT
NA TRBJ1-2 TRBV3-1/TRBV3-2 few CASSQRLGTTNYGYTF TGTGCCAGCAGCCAAAGACTGGGTACAACTAACTATGGCTACACCTTC
TRBD1 TRBJ1-1 TRBV6-5 once CASSYSGQMNTEAFF TGTGCCAGCAGTTACTCGGGACAGATGAACACTGAAGCTTTCTTT
TRBD2 TRBJ2-3 TRBV7-2 NA CASSAQRGILRDTQYF TGTGCCAGCAGCGCACAGCGGGGCATCCTTCGGGATACGCAGTATTTT
NA TRBJ1-4 TRBV19 NA CASRRMTSEKLFF TGTGCCAGTAGGCGGATGACTAGTGAAAAACTGTTTTTT
NA TRBJ1-3 TRBV18 once CASSPSASSSGNTIYF TGTGCCAGCTCACCATCCGCGTCTAGCTCTGGAAACACCATATATTTT
TRBD2 TRBJ2-3 TRBV4-2 NA CASSQEGRSGGASGTDTQYF TGTGCCAGCAGCCAAGAAGGAAGGAGCGGGGGGGCAAGTGGCACAGATACGCAGTATTTT
TRBD2 TRBJ2-3 TRBV7-2 NA CASSLLAGGTDTQYF TGTGCCAGCAGCTTACTAGCGGGGGGCACAGATACGCAGTATTTT
NA TRBJ2-3 TRBV7-2 NA CASSLDPTRTDTQYF TGTGCCAGCAGCTTAGACCCAACTAGAACAGATACGCAGTATTTT
TRBD1 TRBJ1-4 TRBV6-5 NA CARGQGPGEKLFF TGTGCCAGGGGACAGGGGCCGGGTGAAAAACTGTTTTTT
TRBD1 TRBJ1-5 TRBV5-4 NA CASSLGGTENQPQHF TGTGCCAGCAGCTTGGGAGGGACAGAGAATCAGCCCCAGCATTTT
NA TRBJ2-5 TRBV16 NA CASSLLRETQYF TGTGCCAGCAGCCTCTTGCGGGAGACCCAGTACTTC
NA TRBJ2-1 TRBV12-2 NA CASRSSKRGTFGNEQFF TGTGCAAGTCGCTCATCAAAGCGGGGGACATTTGGGAATGAGCAGTTCTTC
TRBD1 TRBJ1-2 TRBV28 NA CATRGQGLANYGYTF TGTGCCACCCGGGGACAGGGCTTAGCTAACTATGGCTACACCTTC
TRBD1 TRBJ1-2 TRBV28 few CASSLRTGYGYTF TGTGCCAGCAGTTTACGGACAGGCTATGGCTACACCTTC
NA TRBJ2-3 TRBV19 NA CASTSGEGERDTQYF TGTGCCAGTACCTCTGGAGAGGGGGAGAGAGATACGCAGTATTTT
TRBD1 TRBJ1-2 TRBV18 NA CASSPPDRGNNGYTF TGTGCCAGCTCACCTCCGGACAGGGGAAATAACGGCTACACCTTC
TRBD1 TRBJ2-7 TRBV2 NA CASSGDSNYEQYF TGTGCCAGCAGCGGGGACAGTAACTACGAGCAGTACTTC
NA TRBJ1-2 TRBV5-6 NA CASSLDLDKSGYTF TGTGCCAGCAGCTTAGACCTTGACAAAAGTGGCTACACCTTC
NA TRBJ1-5 TRBV6-5 NA CASSSEGDQPQHF TGTGCCAGCAGTAGCGAAGGGGATCAGCCCCAGCATTTT
TRBD1 TRBJ1-2 TRBV19 once CASKRSGGNYGYTF TGTGCCAGTAAGAGGTCAGGGGGGAACTATGGCTACACCTTC
NA TRBJ2-3 TRBV6-5 NA CASSLSGRTDTQYF TGTGCCAGCAGCCTGTCAGGGAGGACAGATACGCAGTATTTT
TRBD1 TRBJ1-4 TRBV6-6 NA CASATGAEKLFF TGTGCCAGCGCGACAGGGGCTGAAAAACTGTTTTTT
NA TRBJ1-1 TRBV5-1 NA CASSLGGGPNTEAFF TGCGCCAGCAGCTTGGGTGGGGGCCCGAACACTGAAGCTTTCTTT
TRBD2 TRBJ2-3 TRBV11-2 NA CASSLGTSGGYTDTQYF TGTGCCAGCAGCCTAGGGACTAGCGGGGGGTACACAGATACGCAGTATTTT
TRBD1 TRBJ1-1 TRBV19 NA CASSSRQGRNTEAFF TGTGCCAGTAGTTCGAGACAGGGACGGAACACTGAAGCTTTCTTT
TRBD2 TRBJ2-3 TRBV5-1 NA CASSLNAGGLADTQYF TGCGCCAGCAGCTTGAATGCGGGGGGGCTTGCAGATACGCAGTATTTT
NA TRBJ1-5 TRBV4-1 NA CASSQDRGFSNQPQHF TGCGCCAGCAGCCAAGATCGGGGGTTTAGCAATCAGCCCCAGCATTTT
NA TRBJ2-5 TRBV28 once CASRTGGLGETQYF TGTGCCAGCAGAACCGGGGGTCTCGGAGAGACCCAGTACTTC